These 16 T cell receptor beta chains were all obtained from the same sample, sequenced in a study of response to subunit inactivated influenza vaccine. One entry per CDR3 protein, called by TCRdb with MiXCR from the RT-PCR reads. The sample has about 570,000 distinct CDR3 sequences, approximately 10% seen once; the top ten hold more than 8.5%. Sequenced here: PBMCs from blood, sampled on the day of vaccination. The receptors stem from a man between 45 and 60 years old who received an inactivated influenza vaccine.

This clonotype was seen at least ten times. The CDR3 nucleotides are TGTGCCACCAGCAGACGCAATAATTCACCCCTCCACTTT. The encoded protein is CATSRRNNSPLHF. The chain links TRBV15 to TRBJ1-6; D uncertain. V shed 2 bases and J shed 5 bases, with 4 bases lying between them. The CDR3 loop spans 13 amino acids. Per the germline V gene, CDR1 is LNHNV and CDR2 is YYDKDF (reference sequence).

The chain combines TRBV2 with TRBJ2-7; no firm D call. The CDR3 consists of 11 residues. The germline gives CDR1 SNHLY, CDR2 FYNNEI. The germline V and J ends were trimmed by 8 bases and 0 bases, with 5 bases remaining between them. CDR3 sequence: CASHNSYEQYF. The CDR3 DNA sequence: TGTGCCAGCCACAACTCCTACGAGCAGTACTTC.

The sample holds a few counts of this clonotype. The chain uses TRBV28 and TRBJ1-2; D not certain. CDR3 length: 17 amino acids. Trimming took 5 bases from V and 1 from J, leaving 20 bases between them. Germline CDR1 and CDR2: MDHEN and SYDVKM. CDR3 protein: CASSPPGYRNRNYGYTF. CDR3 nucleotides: TGTGCCAGCAGTCCACCCGGATACAGAAACCGTAACTATGGCTACACCTTC.

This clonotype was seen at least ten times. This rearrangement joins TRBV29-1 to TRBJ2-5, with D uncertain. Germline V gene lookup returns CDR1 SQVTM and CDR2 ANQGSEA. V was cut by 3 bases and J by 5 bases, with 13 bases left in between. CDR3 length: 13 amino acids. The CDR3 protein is CSVDGRSRETQYF. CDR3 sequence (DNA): TGCAGCGTTGACGGCAGAAGCCGGGAGACCCAGTACTTC. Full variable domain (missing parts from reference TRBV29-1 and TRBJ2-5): SAVISQKPSRDICQRGTSLTIQCQVDSQVTMMFWYRQQPGQSLTLIATANQGSEATYESGFVIDKFPISRPNLTFSTLTVSNMSPEDSSIYLCSVDGRSRETQYFGPGTRLLVL.

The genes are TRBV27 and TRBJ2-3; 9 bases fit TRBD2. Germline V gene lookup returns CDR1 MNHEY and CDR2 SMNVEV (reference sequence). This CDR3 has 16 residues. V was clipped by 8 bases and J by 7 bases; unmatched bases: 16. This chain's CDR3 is CASCRLSAGGPNTQYF. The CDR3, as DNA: TGTGCCAGCTGCCGGCTTTCGGCGGGAGGGCCAAATACGCAGTATTTT.

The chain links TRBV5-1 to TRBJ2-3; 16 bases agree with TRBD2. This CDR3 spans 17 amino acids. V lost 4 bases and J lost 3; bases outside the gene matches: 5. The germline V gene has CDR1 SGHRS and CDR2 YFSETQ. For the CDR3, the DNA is TGCGCCAGCAGCACCGGGACTAGCGGGGGGGCGACAGATACGCAGTATTTT. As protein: CASSTGTSGGATDTQYF.

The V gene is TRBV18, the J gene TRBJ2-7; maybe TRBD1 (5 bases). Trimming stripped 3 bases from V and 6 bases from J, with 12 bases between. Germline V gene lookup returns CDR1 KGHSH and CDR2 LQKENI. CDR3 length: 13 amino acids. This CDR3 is CASSPSGFLEQYF. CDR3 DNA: TGTGCCAGCTCACCGTCAGGGTTCCTCGAGCAGTACTTC.

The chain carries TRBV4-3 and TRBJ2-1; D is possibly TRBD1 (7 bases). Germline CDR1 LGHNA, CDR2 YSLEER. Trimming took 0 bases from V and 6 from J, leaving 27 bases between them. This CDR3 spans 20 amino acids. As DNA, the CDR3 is TGCGCCAGCAGCCAAGATCGGGGACAGCAGTGGGGGTCCGGGGGCAATGAGCAGTTCTTC. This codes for CASSQDRGQQWGSGGNEQFF.

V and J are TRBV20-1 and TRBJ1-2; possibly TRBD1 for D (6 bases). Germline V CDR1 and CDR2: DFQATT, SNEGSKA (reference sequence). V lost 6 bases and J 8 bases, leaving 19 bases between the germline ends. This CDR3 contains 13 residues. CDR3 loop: CSAVEQGSYGYTF. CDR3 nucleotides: TGCAGTGCCGTTGAACAGGGATCCTACGGCTACACCTTC.

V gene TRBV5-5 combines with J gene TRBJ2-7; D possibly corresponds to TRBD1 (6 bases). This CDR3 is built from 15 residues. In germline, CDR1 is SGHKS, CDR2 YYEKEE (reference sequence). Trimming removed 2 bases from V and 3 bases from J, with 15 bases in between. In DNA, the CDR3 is TGTGCCAGCAGCTTCCAGACAGGATTAAGCTACGAGCAGTACTTC. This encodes CASSFQTGLSYEQYF.

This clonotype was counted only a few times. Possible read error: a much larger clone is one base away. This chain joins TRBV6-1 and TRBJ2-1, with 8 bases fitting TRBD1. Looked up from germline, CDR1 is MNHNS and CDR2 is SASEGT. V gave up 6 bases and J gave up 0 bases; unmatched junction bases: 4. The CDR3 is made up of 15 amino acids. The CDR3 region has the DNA TGTGCCAGCAGCGCAACAGGGGGCTCCTACAATGAGCAGTTCTTC. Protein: CASSATGGSYNEQFF.

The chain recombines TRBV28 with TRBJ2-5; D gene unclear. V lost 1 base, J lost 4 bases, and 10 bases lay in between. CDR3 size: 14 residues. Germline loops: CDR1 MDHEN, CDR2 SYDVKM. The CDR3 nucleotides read TGTGCCAGCAGTTTATTTGGCACATCAGAGACCCAGTACTTC. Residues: CASSLFGTSETQYF. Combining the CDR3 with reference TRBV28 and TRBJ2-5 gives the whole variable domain DVKVTQSSRYLVKRTGEKVFLECVQDMDHENMFWYRQDPGLGLRLIYFSYDVKMKEKGDIPEGYSVSREKKERFSLILESASTNQTSMYLCASSLFGTSETQYFGPGTRLLVL.

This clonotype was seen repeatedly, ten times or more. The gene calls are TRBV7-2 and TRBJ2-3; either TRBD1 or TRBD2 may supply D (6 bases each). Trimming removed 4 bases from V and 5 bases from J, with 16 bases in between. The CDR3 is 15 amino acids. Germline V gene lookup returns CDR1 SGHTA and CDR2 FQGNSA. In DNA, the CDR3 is TGTGCCAGCAGCTCCTTGGGGGGCGTGGGAGATACGCAGTATTTT. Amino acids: CASSSLGGVGDTQYF. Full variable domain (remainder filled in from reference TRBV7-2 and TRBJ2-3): GAGVSQSPSNKVTEKGKDVELRCDPISGHTALYWYRQSLGQGLEFLIYFQGNSAPDKSGLPSDRFSAERTGGSVSTLTIQRTQQEDSAVYLCASSSLGGVGDTQYFGPGTRLTVL.

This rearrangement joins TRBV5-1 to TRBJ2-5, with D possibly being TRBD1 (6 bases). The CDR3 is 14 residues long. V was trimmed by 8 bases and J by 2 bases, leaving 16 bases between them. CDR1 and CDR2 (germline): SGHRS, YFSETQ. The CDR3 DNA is TGCGCCAGTGGAAAACAGGGCTTACAAGAGACCCAGTACTTC. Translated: CASGKQGLQETQYF.

CDR3 protein: CASSVGSTANSPLHF. The CDR3 nucleotides are TGTGCCAGCAGCGTAGGGTCAACAGCTAATTCACCCCTCCACTTT. This rearrangement joins TRBV9 to TRBJ1-6; D uncertain. The V end lost 0 bases, the J end lost 6 bases, and 10 bases lay between the germline ends. The CDR3 contains 15 residues. Germline-derived CDR1 and CDR2 are SGDLS and YYNGEE.

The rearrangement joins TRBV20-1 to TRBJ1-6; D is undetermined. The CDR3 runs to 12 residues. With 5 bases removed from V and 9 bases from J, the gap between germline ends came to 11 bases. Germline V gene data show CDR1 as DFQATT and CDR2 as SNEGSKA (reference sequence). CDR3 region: CSARQYPSPLHF. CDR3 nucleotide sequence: TGCAGTGCTCGGCAGTATCCTTCACCCCTCCACTTT.